Listed here are 21 T cell receptor beta chains from one sample, sequenced in a study of blood T cell repertoires in COVID-19. Clones were sequenced by immunoSEQ multiplex PCR, and TCRdb holds only the in-frame ones, with some missing. The sample holds 150,000 or so clones, 84% seen once. Sequencing was performed on peripheral blood. These receptors originate from a young man with active or convalescent COVID-19.

This clone was recorded once. CDR3 coding DNA: TGTGCCAGTAGTATATGGGGACAGCCTCAAGAGACCCAGTACTTC. Protein product: CASSIWGQPQETQYF. The rearrangement links TRBV19 to TRBJ2-5; 7 bases match TRBD1. Trimming removed 2 bases from V and 2 bases from J; junction bases left unmatched: 5. Germline-derived CDR1 and CDR2 are LNHDA and SQIVND (reference sequence). The CDR3 spans 15 residues. Full variable domain (remainder filled in from reference TRBV19 and TRBJ2-5): DGGITQSPKYLFRKEGQNVTLSCEQNLNHDAMYWYRQDPGQGLRLIYYSQIVNDFQKGDIAEGYSVSREKKESFPLTVTSAQKNPTAFYLCASSIWGQPQETQYFGPGTRLLVL.

The genes are TRBV6-5 and TRBJ2-5; 9 bases line up with TRBD2. This CDR3 has 15 amino acids. Germline V gene sequence: CDR1 MNHEY, CDR2 SVGAGI. The V gene end was trimmed by 4 bases and the J gene end by 2 bases; junction bases not matched to a gene: 5. The CDR3 here is CASSSTSGKQETQYF. In DNA, the CDR3 is TGTGCCAGCAGTTCGACTAGCGGAAAACAAGAGACCCAGTACTTC.

The rearrangement links TRBV10-3 to TRBJ2-7; D is perhaps TRBD2 (6 bases). CDR1 and CDR2 from the germline V gene are ENHRY and SYGVKD. This CDR3 has 14 amino acids. Trimming pared 7 bases from V and 0 bases from J, leaving 13 bases between. In nucleotides, the CDR3 is TGTGCCATCAATAGCGCGGGGAGCTCCTACGAGCAGTACTTC. It codes for CAINSAGSSYEQYF.

This rearrangement joins TRBV29-1 to TRBJ1-1; D ambiguous. There are 16 residues in the CDR3. In germline, CDR1 is SQVTM, CDR2 ANQGSEA. V lost 1 base to trimming and J lost 3 bases, with 18 bases between them. The CDR3 protein is CSVEGGGRFLYTEAFF. CDR3 nucleotides: TGCAGCGTTGAAGGCGGAGGCAGATTTCTCTACACTGAAGCTTTCTTT.

This clone has just one count. V is TRBV7-9 and J is TRBJ2-3, with 12 bases matching TRBD2. This CDR3 spans 16 amino acids. V lost 1 base to trimming and J lost 4 bases; unmatched junction nucleotides: 3. Looked up from germline, CDR1 is SEHNR and CDR2 is FQNEAQ (reference sequence). The CDR3 DNA reads TGTGCCAGCAGCTTAGTACTAGCGGGAGGCGCAGATACGCAGTATTTT. As protein: CASSLVLAGGADTQYF.

The rearrangement links TRBV7-9 to TRBJ1-1, with D hard to call. The CDR3 totals 14 residues. Trimming shortened V by 8 bases and J by 2 bases, and 15 bases separated the two germline ends. Germline V gene lookup returns CDR1 SEHNR and CDR2 FQNEAQ (reference sequence). CDR3 DNA: TGTGCCAGCGGCCCGGGAGGTGGAAACACTGAAGCTTTCTTT. Its protein product is CASGPGGGNTEAFF.

This clone was detected a few times. This rearrangement joins TRBV7-9 to TRBJ2-5, with 14 positions matching TRBD2. Germline assignment: CDR1 SEHNR and CDR2 FQNEAQ (reference sequence). Trimming took 1 base from V and 4 from J; bases not matched to a gene: 5. The length of the CDR3 is 17 residues. As DNA, the CDR3 is TGTGCCAGCAGCTTAGAGGTGGGACTAGCGGGAGTAGAGACCCAGTACTTC. Residues: CASSLEVGLAGVETQYF.

The chain uses TRBV18 and TRBJ1-1; 8 nucleotides line up with TRBD1. The CDR3 is 16 residues long. Germline loops: CDR1 KGHSH, CDR2 LQKENI. V gave up 3 bases and J gave up 2 bases; unmatched junction bases: 8. The CDR3 spells CASSPRSGGGNTEAFF. Written as DNA, the CDR3 is TGTGCCAGCTCACCCCGATCAGGGGGCGGTAACACTGAAGCTTTCTTT.

The genes are TRBV19 and TRBJ2-1, with TRBD2 matching over 10 bases. The germline gives CDR1 LNHDA, CDR2 SQIVND (reference sequence). V lost 1 base, J lost 3 bases, and 3 bases stayed unmatched. The CDR3 loop spans 16 amino acids. For the CDR3, the DNA is TGTGCCAGTAGTATAGCTAGCGGGAGTTACTACAATGAGCAGTTCTTC. Protein product: CASSIASGSYYNEQFF.

CDR3 DNA: TGTGCCAGCAGCCCCTTCCTTGGGACAGTAGAGAATGAAAAACTGTTTTTT. It codes for CASSPFLGTVENEKLFF. The rearrangement uses TRBV7-3 and TRBJ1-4, with TRBD1 identical over 7 bases. Germline CDR1 and CDR2: SGHTA and FQGTGA. The CDR3 has 17 residues. Trimming took 5 bases from V and 5 from J; bases not matched to a gene: 14.

This clone has more than one count but fewer than ten. This sequence joins TRBV12-3 or TRBV12-4 and TRBJ1-2; D is uncertain. V was trimmed by 8 bases and J by 2 bases, leaving 9 bases between them. The CDR3 contains 12 residues. The CDR3 DNA follows: TGTGCCAGCGGAGACGGGAACTATGGCTACACCTTC. Encoded protein: CASGDGNYGYTF.

The rearrangement joins TRBV15 to TRBJ1-5; the match to TRBD1 covers 8 bases. V lost 3 bases and J lost 6; bases outside the gene matches: 4. Germline V gene sequence: CDR1 LNHNV, CDR2 YYDKDF (reference sequence). The length of the CDR3 is 14 residues. The CDR3 protein is CATSRDRESQPQHF. The CDR3 DNA follows: TGTGCCACCAGCAGGGACAGGGAAAGTCAGCCCCAGCATTTT.

The chain joins TRBV7-4 to TRBJ2-3; tentative D call: TRBD2 (5 bases). Per the germline V gene, CDR1 is SGHVT and CDR2 is SQSDAQ. The CDR3 extends over 16 amino acids. The V end was cut by 1 base, the J end by 8 bases, with 19 bases between. The CDR3 DNA follows: TGTGCCAGCAGCTTAGTAATTAGGGAGACTAATGGTACGCAGTATTTT. Its translation: CASSLVIRETNGTQYF.

The chain links TRBV2 to TRBJ1-2; 7 bases map to TRBD1. This CDR3 has 12 residues. Germline CDR1 is SNHLY and CDR2 is FYNNEI. Trimming cost V 8 bases and J 4 bases; bases outside gene matches: 4. The CDR3 sequence is CASRQGLYGYTF. In DNA form, the CDR3 reads TGTGCCAGCCGACAGGGCCTCTATGGCTACACCTTC.

The count of this clone is one. The chain employs TRBV28 and TRBJ1-5, with D maybe TRBD1 (6 bases). The germline V gene encodes CDR1 MDHEN and CDR2 SYDVKM. The CDR3 runs 16 residues. V shed 6 bases and J shed 3 bases, with 18 bases lying between them. CDR3: CASSSPRGAVNQPQHF. The CDR3 bases are TGTGCCAGCAGCAGCCCTCGGGGGGCAGTCAATCAGCCCCAGCATTTT.

The chain is built from TRBV10-3 and TRBJ2-1; 13 nucleotides align to TRBD2. Trimming removed 6 bases from V and 1 base from J; junction bases left unmatched: 12. The CDR3 is 19 residues long. CDR1 is ENHRY, CDR2 SYGVKD, per germline. The CDR3 reads CAISGTSGVRDRSYNEQFF. CDR3 DNA: TGTGCCATCAGCGGGACTAGCGGGGTTCGGGATCGGTCCTACAATGAGCAGTTCTTC.

This clone was observed a single time. V and J are TRBV19 and TRBJ1-2; the match to TRBD1 covers 9 bases. This CDR3 has 14 amino acids. The V gene end was trimmed by 4 bases and the J gene end by 6 bases; junction bases not matched to a gene: 6. Germline V gene sequence: CDR1 LNHDA, CDR2 SQIVND (reference sequence). CDR3 sequence (DNA): TGTGCCAGTAGTACTACAGGGGGCTTACATGGCTACACCTTC. It specifies CASSTTGGLHGYTF. Looking up the rest from reference TRBV19 and TRBJ1-2 gives the full variable domain: DGGITQSPKYLFRKEGQNVTLSCEQNLNHDAMYWYRQDPGQGLRLIYYSQIVNDFQKGDIAEGYSVSREKKESFPLTVTSAQKNPTAFYLCASSTTGGLHGYTFGSGTRLTVV.

The chain links TRBV12-3 or TRBV12-4 to TRBJ2-2, with 8 bases matching TRBD1. Trimming cost V 3 bases and J 6 bases; bases outside gene matches: 0. CDR3 length: 13 amino acids. CDR3 amino acids: CASSLTGAGELFF. The CDR3 nucleotides read TGTGCCAGCAGTTTGACAGGGGCCGGGGAGCTGTTTTTT.

The genes are TRBV7-2 and TRBJ1-3; unclear D gene. V lost 3 bases, J lost 0 bases, and 6 bases lay in between. CDR3 length equals 14 residues. The germline V gene has CDR1 SGHTA and CDR2 FQGNSA. The CDR3 coding sequence is TGTGCCAGCAGCTTTAGTTACTCTGGAAACACCATATATTTT. It yields the protein CASSFSYSGNTIYF.

The chain couples TRBV10-3 to TRBJ2-7, with a tentative D call TRBD2 (6 bases). The CDR3 runs 15 residues. V lost 3 bases, J lost 4 bases, and 16 bases lay in between. Germline lookup yields CDR1 ENHRY and CDR2 SYGVKD. The CDR3 region is CAISDSKDYSYEQYF. CDR3 nucleotides: TGTGCCATCAGTGATTCGAAGGACTATTCTTACGAGCAGTACTTC.

The rearrangement uses TRBV5-5 and TRBJ2-5; 7 bases map to TRBD1. The CDR3 is 16 amino acids. After removal of 2 bases from V and 4 bases from J, the junction contained 11 bases not matched to a gene. From germline, CDR1 is SGHKS and CDR2 YYEKEE (reference sequence). The CDR3 is CASSFQGDDFRETQYF. The CDR3 bases are TGTGCCAGCAGCTTTCAGGGGGATGATTTCCGAGAGACCCAGTACTTC.